This T cell receptor beta chain was documented in a study of blood T cell repertoires in COVID-19. From germline, CDR1 is KGHDR and CDR2 SFDVKD. This CDR3 spans 13 amino acids. With 9 bases removed from V and 6 bases from J, the gap between germline ends came to 14 bases. Source study methods: Reference gene primer amplification yielded estimated nucleated cell counts. Assay: immunoSEQ multiplex PCR; the TCRdb copy retains only in-frame clones and omits some. The V and J calls and clone size were taken over from that table, and D and trimming were inferred from the DNA. The table has around 56,000 clones, 65% to 90% seen once.

The chain joins TRBV24-1 to TRBJ2-1; D is possibly TRBD2 (5 bases). This clonotype was sampled from a woman older than 75 with active or convalescent COVID-19. The sample comprised peripheral blood. The CDR3 DNA sequence: TGTGCCACCCGGGGAGAGGTTTCCAATGAGCAGTTCTTC. This gives the protein CATRGEVSNEQFF.